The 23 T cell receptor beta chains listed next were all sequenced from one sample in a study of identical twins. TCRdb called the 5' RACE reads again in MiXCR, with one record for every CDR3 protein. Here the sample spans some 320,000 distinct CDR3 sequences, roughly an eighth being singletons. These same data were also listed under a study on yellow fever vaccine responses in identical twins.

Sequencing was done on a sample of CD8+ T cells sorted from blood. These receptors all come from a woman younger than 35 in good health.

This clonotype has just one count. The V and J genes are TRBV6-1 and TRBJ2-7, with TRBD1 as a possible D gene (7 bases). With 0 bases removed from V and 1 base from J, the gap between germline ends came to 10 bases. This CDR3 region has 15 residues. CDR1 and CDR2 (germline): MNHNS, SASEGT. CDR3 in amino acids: CASSEAEGASYEQYV. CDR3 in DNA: TGTGCCAGCAGTGAAGCGGAGGGGGCTTCCTACGAGCAGTACGTC.

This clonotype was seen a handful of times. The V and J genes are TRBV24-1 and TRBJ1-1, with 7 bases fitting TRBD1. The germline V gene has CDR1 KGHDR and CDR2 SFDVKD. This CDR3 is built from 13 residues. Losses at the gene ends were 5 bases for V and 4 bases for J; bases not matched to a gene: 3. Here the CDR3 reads CATSGQGGTEAFF. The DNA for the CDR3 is TGTGCCACCAGTGGACAGGGAGGCACTGAAGCTTTCTTT.

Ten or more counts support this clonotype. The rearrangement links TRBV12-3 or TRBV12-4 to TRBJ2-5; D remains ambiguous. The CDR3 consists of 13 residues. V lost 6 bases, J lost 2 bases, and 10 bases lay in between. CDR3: CASREAKQETQYF. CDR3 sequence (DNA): TGTGCCAGCAGGGAAGCAAAACAAGAGACCCAGTACTTC.

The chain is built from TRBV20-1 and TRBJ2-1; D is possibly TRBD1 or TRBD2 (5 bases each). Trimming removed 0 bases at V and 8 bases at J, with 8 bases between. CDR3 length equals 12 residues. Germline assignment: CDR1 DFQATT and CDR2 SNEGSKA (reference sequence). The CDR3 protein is CSARDEGYEQFF. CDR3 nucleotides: TGCAGTGCTAGAGATGAGGGGTATGAGCAGTTCTTC.

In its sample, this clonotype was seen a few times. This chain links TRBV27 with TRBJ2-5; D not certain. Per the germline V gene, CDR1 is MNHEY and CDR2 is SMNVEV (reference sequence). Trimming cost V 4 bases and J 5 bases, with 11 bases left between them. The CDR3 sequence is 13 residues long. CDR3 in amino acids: CASSSPSLETQYF. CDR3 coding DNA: TGTGCCAGCAGTTCGCCCTCTTTGGAGACCCAGTACTTC.

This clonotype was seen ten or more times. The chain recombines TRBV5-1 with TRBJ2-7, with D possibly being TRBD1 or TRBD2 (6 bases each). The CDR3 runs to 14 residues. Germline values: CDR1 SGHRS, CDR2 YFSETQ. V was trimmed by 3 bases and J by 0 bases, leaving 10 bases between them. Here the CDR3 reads CASSWRGVSYEQYF. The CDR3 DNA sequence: TGCGCCAGCAGCTGGAGGGGGGTCTCCTACGAGCAGTACTTC.

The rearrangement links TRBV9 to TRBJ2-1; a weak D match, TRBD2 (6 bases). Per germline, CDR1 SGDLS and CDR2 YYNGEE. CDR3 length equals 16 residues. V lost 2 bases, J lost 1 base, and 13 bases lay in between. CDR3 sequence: CASSVGTRLSYNEQFF. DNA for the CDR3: TGTGCCAGCAGCGTGGGGACTCGTCTTTCCTACAATGAGCAGTTCTTC. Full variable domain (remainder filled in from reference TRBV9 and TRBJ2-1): DSGVTQTPKHLITATGQRVTLRCSPRSGDLSVYWYQQSLDQGLQFLIQYYNGEERAKGNILERFSAQQFPDLHSELNLSSLELGDSALYFCASSVGTRLSYNEQFFGPGTRLTVL.

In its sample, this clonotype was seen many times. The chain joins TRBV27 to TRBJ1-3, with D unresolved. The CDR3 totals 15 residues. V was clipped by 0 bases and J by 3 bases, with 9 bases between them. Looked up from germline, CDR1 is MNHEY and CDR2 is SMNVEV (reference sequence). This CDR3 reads CASSLSGNSGNTIYF. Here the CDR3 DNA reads TGTGCCAGCAGTTTATCCGGGAATAGTGGAAACACCATATATTTT.

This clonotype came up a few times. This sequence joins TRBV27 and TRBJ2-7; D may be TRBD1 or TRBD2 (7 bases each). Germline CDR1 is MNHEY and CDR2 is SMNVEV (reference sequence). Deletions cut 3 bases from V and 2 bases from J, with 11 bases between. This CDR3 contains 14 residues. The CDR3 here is CASSFQGGTYEQYF. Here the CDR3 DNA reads TGTGCCAGCAGTTTTCAGGGGGGGACCTACGAGCAGTACTTC.

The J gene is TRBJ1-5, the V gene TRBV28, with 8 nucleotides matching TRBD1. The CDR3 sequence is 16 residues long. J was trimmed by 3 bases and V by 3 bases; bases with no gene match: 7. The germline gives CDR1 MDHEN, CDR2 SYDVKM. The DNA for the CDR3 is TGTGCCAGCAGTTTCATTTCAGGGGGCGCCAATCAGCCCCAGCATTTT. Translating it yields CASSFISGGANQPQHF.

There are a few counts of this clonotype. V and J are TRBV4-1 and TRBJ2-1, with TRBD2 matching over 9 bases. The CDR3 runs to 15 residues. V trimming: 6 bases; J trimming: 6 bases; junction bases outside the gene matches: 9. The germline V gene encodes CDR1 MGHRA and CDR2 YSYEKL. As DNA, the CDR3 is TGCGCCAGCAGAAAAACAAGCGGGGGGACCAATGAGCAGTTCTTC. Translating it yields CASRKTSGGTNEQFF.

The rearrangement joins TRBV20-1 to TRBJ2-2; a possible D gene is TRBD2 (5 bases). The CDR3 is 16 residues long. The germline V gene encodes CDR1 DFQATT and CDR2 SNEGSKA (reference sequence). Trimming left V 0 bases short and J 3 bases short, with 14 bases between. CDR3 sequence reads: CSARDPGIGDTGELFF. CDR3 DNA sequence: TGCAGTGCTAGAGATCCGGGAATCGGGGACACCGGGGAGCTGTTTTTT.

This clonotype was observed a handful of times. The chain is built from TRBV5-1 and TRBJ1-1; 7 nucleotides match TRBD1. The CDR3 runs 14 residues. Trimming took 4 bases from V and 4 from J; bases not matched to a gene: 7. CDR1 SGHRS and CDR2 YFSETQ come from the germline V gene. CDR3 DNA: TGCGCCAGCAGCCCTACCCAGGGGGGCACTGAAGCTTTCTTT. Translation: CASSPTQGGTEAFF. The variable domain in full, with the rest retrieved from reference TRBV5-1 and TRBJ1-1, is KAGVTQTPRYLIKTRGQQVTLSCSPISGHRSVSWYQQTPGQGLQFLFEYFSETQRNKGNFPGRFSGRQFSNSRSEMNVSTLELGDSALYLCASSPTQGGTEAFFGQGTRLTVV.

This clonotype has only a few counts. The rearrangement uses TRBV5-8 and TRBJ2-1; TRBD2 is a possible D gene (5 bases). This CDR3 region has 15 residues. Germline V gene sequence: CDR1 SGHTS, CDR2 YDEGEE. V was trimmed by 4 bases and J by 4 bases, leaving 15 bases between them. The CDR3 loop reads CASSTPGREYNEQFF. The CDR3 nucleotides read TGTGCCAGCAGCACGCCGGGCCGGGAATACAATGAGCAGTTCTTC.

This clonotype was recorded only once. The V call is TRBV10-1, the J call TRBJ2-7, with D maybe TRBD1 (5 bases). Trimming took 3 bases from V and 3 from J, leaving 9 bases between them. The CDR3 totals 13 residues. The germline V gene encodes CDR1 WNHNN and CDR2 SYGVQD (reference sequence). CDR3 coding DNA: TGCGCCAGCAGTGATGGGGCATACTACGAGCAGTACTTC. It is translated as CASSDGAYYEQYF.

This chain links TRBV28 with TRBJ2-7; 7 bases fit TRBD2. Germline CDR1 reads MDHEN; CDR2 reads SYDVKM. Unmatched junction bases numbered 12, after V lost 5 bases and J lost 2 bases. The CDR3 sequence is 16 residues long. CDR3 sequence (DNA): TGTGCCAGCAGTGCGTTTCGCGGGAGCCTTACCTACGAGCAGTACTTC. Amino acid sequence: CASSAFRGSLTYEQYF.

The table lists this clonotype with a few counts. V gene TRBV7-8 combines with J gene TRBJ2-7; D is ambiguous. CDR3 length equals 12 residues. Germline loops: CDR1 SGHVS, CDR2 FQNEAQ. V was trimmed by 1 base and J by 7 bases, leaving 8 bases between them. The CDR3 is CASSLGRQEQYV. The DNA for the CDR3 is TGTGCCAGCAGCTTAGGTAGGCAGGAGCAGTACGTC.

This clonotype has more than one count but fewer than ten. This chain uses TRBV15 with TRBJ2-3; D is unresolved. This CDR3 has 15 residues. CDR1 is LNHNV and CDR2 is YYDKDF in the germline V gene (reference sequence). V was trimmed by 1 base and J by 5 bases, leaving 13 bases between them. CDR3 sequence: CATSRVRTTGDTQYF. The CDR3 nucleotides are TGTGCCACCAGCAGAGTCCGGACGACGGGAGATACGCAGTATTTT.

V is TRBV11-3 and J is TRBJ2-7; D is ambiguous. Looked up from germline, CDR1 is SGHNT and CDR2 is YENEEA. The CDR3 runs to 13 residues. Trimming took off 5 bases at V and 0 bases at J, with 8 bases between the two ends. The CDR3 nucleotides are TGTGCCAGCAGCCAACAGAACTCCTACGAGCAGTACTTC. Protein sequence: CASSQQNSYEQYF.

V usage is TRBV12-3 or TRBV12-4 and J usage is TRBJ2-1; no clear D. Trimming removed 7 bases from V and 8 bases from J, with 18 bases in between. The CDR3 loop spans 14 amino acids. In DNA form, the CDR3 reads TGTGCCAGCACCCCCTCGACCTGGGTGGATGAGCAGTTCTTC. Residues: CASTPSTWVDEQFF.

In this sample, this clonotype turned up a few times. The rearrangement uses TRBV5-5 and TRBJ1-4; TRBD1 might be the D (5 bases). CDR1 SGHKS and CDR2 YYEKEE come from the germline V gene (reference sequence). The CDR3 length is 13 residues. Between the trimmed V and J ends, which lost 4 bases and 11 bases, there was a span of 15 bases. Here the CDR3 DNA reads TGTGCCAGCAGCCGCCCGGCGGGGGGGAAACTGTTTTTT. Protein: CASSRPAGGKLFF.

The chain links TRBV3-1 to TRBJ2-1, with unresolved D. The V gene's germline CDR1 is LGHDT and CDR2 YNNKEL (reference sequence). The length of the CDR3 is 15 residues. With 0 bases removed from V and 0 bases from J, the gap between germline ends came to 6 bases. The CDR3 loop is CASSQDPHSYNEQFF. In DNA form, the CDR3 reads TGTGCCAGCAGCCAAGATCCCCACTCCTACAATGAGCAGTTCTTC.

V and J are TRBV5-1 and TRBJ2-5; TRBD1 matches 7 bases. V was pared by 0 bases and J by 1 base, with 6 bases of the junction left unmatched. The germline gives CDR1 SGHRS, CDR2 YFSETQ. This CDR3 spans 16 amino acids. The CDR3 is CASSLDPDRAQETQYF. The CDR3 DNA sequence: TGCGCCAGCAGCTTGGACCCTGACAGGGCCCAAGAGACCCAGTACTTC.